This TCR beta chain was identified during a study of T cells in Graves' hyperthyroidism and ophthalmopathy. Lactation, pregnancy, other autoimmune disease or uncontrolled infection excluded patients. RNA transcripts served as the template for amplifying TCR beta CDR3 regions. Carried out on the TCR CDR3, a first-round RT-PCR used the HTBI primer set. TCRdb recomputed calls from the multiplex PCR reads with MiXCR, one row per CDR3 protein. The data hold roughly 380,000 distinct CDR3 sequences, with roughly 12% observed a single time. Germline CDR1 and CDR2: MGHRA and YSYEKL. Trimming left V 2 bases short and J 12 bases short, with 19 bases between. CDR3 length equals 15 residues.

V and J are TRBV4-1 and TRBJ1-4; D gene ambiguous. The receptor was isolated from a man aged 25-45 years with Graves' hyperthyroidism that later progressed to Graves' ophthalmopathy. Sequencing used blood. CDR3 nucleotides: TGCGCCAGCAGCCAACGGGAAGAGTGGTCCGGGCAACTGTTTTTT. Its protein is CASSQREEWSGQLFF.